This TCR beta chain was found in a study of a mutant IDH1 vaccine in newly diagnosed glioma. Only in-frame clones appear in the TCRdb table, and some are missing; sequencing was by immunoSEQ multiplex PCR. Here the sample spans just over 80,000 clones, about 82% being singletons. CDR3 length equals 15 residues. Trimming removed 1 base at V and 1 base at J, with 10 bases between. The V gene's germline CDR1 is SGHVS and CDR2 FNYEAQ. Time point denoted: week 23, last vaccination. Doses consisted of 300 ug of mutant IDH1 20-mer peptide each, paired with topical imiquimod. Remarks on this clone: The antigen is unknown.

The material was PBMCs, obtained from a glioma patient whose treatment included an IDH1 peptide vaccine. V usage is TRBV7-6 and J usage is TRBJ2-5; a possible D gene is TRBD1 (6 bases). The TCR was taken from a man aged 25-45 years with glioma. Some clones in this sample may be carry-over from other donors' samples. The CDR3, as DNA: TGTGCCAGCAGCTTAGAACAGGGCGTCCAAGAGACCCAGTACTTC. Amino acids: CASSLEQGVQETQYF. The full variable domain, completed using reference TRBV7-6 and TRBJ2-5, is GAGVSQSPRYKVTKRGQDVALRCDPISGHVSLYWYRQALGQGPEFLTYFNYEAQQDKSGLPNDRFSAERPEGSISTLTIQRTEQRDSAMYRCASSLEQGVQETQYFGPGTRLLVL.